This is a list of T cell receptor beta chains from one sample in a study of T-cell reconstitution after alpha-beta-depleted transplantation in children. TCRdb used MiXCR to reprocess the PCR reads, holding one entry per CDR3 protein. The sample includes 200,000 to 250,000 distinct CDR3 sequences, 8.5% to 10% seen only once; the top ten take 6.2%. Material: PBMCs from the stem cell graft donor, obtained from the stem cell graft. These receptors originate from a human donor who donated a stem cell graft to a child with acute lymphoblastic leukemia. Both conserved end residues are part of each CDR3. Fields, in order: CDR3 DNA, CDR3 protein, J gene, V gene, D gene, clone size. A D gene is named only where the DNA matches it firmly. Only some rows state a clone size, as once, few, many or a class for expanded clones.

TGTGCCAGCAGCCCGTCGTCAGGTTCCTACGAGCAGTACTTC | CASSPSSGSYEQYF | TRBJ2-7 | TRBV7-7 | . | many
TGTGCCAGCAGCTTCCTTAGCGGGGGGGCTCCCGGGGAGCTGTTTTTT | CASSFLSGGAPGELFF | TRBJ2-2 | TRBV7-8 | TRBD2 | many
TGCGCCAGCAGCCAAGAAACGGCAGCGCTGCTCGAAGCTTTCTTT | CASSQETAALLEAFF | TRBJ1-1 | TRBV4-3 | . | .
TGTGCCAGCAGTTTGGATTGGATCCCCTATGGCTACACCTTC | CASSLDWIPYGYTF | TRBJ1-2 | TRBV12-3/TRBV12-4 | . | .
TGTGCCAGCAGCCTCCAAGCAGGTTTTATCGCTGAAGCTTTCTTT | CASSLQAGFIAEAFF | TRBJ1-1 | TRBV6-5 | . | many
TGCAGTGCTCTTAGCGGGGGGGCCACAGATACGCAGTATTTT | CSALSGGATDTQYF | TRBJ2-3 | TRBV20-1 | TRBD2 | many
TGTGCCAGCAGCCCTGGACAGTCGGGCGGGGAGCTGTTTTTT | CASSPGQSGGELFF | TRBJ2-2 | TRBV13 | . | many
TGTGCCAGCAGCCAAGGGACAGGGGGCCACTACGAGCAGTACTTC | CASSQGTGGHYEQYF | TRBJ2-7 | TRBV3-1 | TRBD1 | .
TGTGCCAGCAGTTTGTCCGGCTCTGGAAACACCATATATTTT | CASSLSGSGNTIYF | TRBJ1-3 | TRBV12-3/TRBV12-4 | . | .
TGTGCCATCGGGCCCGGGGGTAGCGTTCAAGAGACCCAGTACTTC | CAIGPGGSVQETQYF | TRBJ2-5 | TRBV10-3 | . | few
TGTGCCAGCAGTACTAGCGGGACAACAGATACGCAGTATTTT | CASSTSGTTDTQYF | TRBJ2-3 | TRBV7-2 | TRBD2 | many
TGCAGCGTTGTAACAGGGAGCGAGACCCAGTACTTC | CSVVTGSETQYF | TRBJ2-5 | TRBV29-1 | . | few
TGTGCCAGGGGGTGGAAAGAGACCCAGTACTTC | CARGWKETQYF | TRBJ2-5 | TRBV7-7 | . | many
TGTGCCAGCAGCTTGCTAGCGGGGGACGCAGATACGCAGTATTTT | CASSLLAGDADTQYF | TRBJ2-3 | TRBV7-2 | TRBD2 | many
TGTGCCAGCAGCCATATGCCGGATGTGGGCACTAAAGCTTTCTTT | CASSHMPDVGTKAFF | TRBJ1-1 | TRBV11-2 | . | once
TGTGCCAGCAGCTTAGGTACAACCAGGGATGAGCAGTTCTTC | CASSLGTTRDEQFF | TRBJ2-1 | TRBV11-2 | . | .
TGTGCCAGCGGACTTTGGGACACTGGGAGCAATCAGCCCCAGCATTTT | CASGLWDTGSNQPQHF | TRBJ1-5 | TRBV5-5 | . | .